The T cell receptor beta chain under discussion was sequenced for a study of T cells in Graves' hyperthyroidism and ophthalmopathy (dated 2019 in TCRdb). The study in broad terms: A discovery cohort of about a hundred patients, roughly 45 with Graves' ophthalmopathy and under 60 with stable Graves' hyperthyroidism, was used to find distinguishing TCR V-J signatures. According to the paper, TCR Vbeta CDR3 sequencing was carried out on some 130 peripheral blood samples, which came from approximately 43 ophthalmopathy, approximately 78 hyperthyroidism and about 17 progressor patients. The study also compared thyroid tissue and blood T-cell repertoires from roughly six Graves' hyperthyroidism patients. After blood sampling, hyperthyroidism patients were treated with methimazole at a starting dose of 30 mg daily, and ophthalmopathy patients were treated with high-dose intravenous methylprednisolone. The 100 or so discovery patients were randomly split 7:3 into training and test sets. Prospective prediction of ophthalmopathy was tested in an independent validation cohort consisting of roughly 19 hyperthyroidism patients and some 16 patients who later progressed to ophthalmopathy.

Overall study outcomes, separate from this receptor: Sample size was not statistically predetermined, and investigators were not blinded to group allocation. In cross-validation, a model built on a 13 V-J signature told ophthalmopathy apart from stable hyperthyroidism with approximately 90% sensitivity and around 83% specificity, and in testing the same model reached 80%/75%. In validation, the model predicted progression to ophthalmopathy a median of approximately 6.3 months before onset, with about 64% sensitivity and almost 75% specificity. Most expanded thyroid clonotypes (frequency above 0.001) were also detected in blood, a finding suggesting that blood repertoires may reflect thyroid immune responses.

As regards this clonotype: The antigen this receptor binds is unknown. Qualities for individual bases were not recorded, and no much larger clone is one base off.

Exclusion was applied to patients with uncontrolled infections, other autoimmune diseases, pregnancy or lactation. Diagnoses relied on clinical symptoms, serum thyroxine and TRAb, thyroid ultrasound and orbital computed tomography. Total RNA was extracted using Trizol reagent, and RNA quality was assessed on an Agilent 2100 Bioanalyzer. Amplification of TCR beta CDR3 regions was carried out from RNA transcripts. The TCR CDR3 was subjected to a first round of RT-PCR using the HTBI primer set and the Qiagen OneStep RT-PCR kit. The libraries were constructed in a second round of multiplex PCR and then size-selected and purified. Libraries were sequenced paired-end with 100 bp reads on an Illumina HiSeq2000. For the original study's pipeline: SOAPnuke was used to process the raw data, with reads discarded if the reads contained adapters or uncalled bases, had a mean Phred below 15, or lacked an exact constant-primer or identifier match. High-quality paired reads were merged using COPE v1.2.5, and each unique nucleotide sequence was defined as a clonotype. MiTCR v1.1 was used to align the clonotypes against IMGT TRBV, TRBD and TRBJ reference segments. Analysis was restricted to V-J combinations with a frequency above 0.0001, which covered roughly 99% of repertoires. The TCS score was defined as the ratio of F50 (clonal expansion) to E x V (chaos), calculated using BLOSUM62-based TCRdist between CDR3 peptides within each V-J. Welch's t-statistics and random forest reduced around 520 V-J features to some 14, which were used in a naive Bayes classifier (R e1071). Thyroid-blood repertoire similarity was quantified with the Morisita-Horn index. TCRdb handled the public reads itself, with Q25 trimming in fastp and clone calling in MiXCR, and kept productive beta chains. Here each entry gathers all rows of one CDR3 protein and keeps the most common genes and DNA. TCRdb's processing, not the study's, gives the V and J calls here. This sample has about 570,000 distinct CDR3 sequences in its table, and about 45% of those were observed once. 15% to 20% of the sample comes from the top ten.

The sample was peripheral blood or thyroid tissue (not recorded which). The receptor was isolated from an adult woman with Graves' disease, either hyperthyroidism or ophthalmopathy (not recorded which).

The sequenced DNA is TGTGCCAGCAGACCAAACAACCAAGAGACCCAGTACTTC. Translated, this is CASRPNNQETQYF. This sequence uses TRBV6-1 and TRBJ2-5; the D segment cannot be called with confidence. Via the germline V gene, CDR1 is MNHNS and CDR2 SASEGT. The CDR3 holds 13 amino acids from the cysteine to the phenylalanine. The DNA shown is the 39-base CDR3, in frame from base 1. V was cut back by 6 bases and J by 0 bases, leaving a gap of 8 bases between them.